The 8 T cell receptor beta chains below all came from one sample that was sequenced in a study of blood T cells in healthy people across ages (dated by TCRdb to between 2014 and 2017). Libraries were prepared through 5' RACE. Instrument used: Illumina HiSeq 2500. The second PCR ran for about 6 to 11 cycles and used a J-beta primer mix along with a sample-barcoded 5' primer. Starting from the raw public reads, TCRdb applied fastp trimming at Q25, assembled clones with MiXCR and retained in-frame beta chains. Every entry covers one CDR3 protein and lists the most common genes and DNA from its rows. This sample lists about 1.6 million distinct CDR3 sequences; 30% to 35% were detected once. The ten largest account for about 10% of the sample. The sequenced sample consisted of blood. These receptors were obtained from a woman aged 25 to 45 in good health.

The CDR3 loop reads CSATGDSVDQPQHF. The CDR3 nucleotides are TGCAGCGCAACAGGGGATTCAGTCGATCAGCCCCAGCATTTT. This rearrangement joins TRBV29-1 to TRBJ1-5; the match to TRBD1 covers 7 bases. V gave up 7 bases and J gave up 5 bases; unmatched junction bases: 11. Germline V gives CDR1 SQVTM, CDR2 ANQGSEA. This CDR3 region has 14 residues. Full variable domain (outside the CDR3, taken from reference TRBV29-1 and TRBJ1-5): SAVISQKPSRDICQRGTSLTIQCQVDSQVTMMFWYRQQPGQSLTLIATANQGSEATYESGFVIDKFPISRPNLTFSTLTVSNMSPEDSSIYLCSATGDSVDQPQHFGDGTRLSIL.

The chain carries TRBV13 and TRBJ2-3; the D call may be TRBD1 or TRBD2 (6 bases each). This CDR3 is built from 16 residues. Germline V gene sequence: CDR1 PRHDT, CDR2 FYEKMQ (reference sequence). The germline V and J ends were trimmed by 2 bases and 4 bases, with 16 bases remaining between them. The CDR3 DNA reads TGTGCCAGCAGCTTAAAAGGGGGGCCCAATTCAGATACGCAGTATTTT. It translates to CASSLKGGPNSDTQYF.

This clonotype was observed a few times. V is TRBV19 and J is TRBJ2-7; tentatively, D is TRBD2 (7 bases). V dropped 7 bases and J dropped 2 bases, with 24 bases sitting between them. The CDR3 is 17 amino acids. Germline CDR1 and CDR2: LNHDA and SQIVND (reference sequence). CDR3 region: CASTKGVLASGTYEQYF. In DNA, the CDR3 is TGTGCCAGTACCAAGGGGGTTTTGGCTAGCGGCACCTACGAGCAGTACTTC.

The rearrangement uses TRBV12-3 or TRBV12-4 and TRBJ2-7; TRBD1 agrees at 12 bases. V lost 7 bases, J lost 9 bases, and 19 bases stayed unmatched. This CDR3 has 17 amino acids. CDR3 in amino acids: CASNIQTGTGGHRGQYF. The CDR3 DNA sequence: TGTGCCAGCAATATTCAGACCGGGACAGGGGGCCATCGTGGGCAGTACTTC.

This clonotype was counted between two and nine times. The CDR3 DNA is TGTGCCAGCAGTTCCACCGGGACTATCCCCTACGAGCAGTACTTC. Its translation is CASSSTGTIPYEQYF. V usage is TRBV27 and J usage is TRBJ2-7; TRBD2 aligns across 7 bases. Germline CDR1 and CDR2: MNHEY and SMNVEV (reference sequence). J was trimmed by 2 bases and V by 4 bases; bases with no gene match: 8. This CDR3 has 15 residues.

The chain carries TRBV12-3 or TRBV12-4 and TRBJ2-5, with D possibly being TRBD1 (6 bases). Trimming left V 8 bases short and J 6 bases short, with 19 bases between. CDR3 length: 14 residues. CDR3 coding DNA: TGTGCCAGCGCGGACAGAGGGGGATACCAGACCCAGTACTTC. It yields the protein CASADRGGYQTQYF.

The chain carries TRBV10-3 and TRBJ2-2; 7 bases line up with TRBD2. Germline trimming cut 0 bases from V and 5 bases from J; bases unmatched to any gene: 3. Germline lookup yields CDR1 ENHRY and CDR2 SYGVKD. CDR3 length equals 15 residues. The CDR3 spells CAISESGGGTGELFF. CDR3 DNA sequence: TGTGCCATCAGTGAGTCTGGGGGAGGGACCGGGGAGCTGTTTTTT.

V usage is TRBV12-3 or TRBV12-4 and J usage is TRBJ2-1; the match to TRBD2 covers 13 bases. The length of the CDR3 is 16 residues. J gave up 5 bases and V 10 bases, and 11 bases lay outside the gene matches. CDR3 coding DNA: TGTGCCATCTGGACTAGCGGGGGACGGGTTGACAATGAGCAGTTCTTC. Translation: CAIWTSGGRVDNEQFF.